These 27 T cell receptor beta chains were all obtained from the same sample, sequenced in a study of shared clonotypes between healthy human individuals. Libraries were prepared by immunoSEQ multiplex PCR; TCRdb keeps only in-frame clonotypes and omits some of them. This table has approximately 1,000,000 clones, roughly 80% appearing once. The sample was memory CD4+ T cells from PBMCs. As for subset: CD45RA-negative fraction. The origin of the receptors is a man between 18 and 35 years old in good health. Some clones in this sample may be carry-over from other donors' samples.

This clone appeared a few times. The chain links TRBV30 to TRBJ1-2; D call uncertain. This CDR3 contains 13 residues. Looked up from germline, CDR1 is GTSNPN and CDR2 is SVGIG (reference sequence). V was clipped by 0 bases and J by 7 bases, with 12 bases between them. This CDR3 reads CAWSVNEVVGYTF. The CDR3 DNA sequence: TGTGCCTGGAGTGTAAACGAGGTTGTTGGCTACACCTTC.

The J gene is TRBJ1-3, the V gene TRBV5-1; tentatively, D is TRBD1 (6 bases). The CDR3 extends over 13 amino acids. The germline V gene has CDR1 SGHRS and CDR2 YFSETQ. V lost 4 bases, J lost 4 bases, and 9 bases lay in between. The CDR3 region is CASSPGAGNTIYF. DNA of the CDR3: TGCGCCAGCAGCCCGGGGGCGGGAAACACCATATATTTT.

This sequence joins TRBV7-6 and TRBJ2-5, with D unclear. The CDR3 is made up of 13 amino acids. Germline values: CDR1 SGHVS, CDR2 FNYEAQ. Trimming stripped 5 bases from V and 6 bases from J, with 13 bases between. DNA for the CDR3: TGTGCCAGCAGCACTCAGAAATCCCAGACCCAGTACTTC. Amino acid sequence: CASSTQKSQTQYF.

This sequence joins TRBV18 and TRBJ2-7; D is unclear. V dropped 5 bases and J dropped 1 base, with 15 bases sitting between them. Germline V gene sequence: CDR1 KGHSH, CDR2 LQKENI. The CDR3 is 15 residues long. The CDR3 region has the DNA TGTGCCAGCTCAGAGTTAAGGAGTGTATCCTACGAGCAGTACTTC. It is translated as CASSELRSVSYEQYF.

The chain combines TRBV10-2 with TRBJ2-3, with TRBD2 as a possible D gene (6 bases). Per germline, CDR1 WSHSY and CDR2 SAAADI. The length of the CDR3 is 14 residues. Trimming stripped 3 bases from V and 6 bases from J, with 13 bases between. This CDR3 reads CASSDRQGLDTQYF. As DNA, the CDR3 is TGCGCCAGCAGTGATCGGCAGGGACTGGATACGCAGTATTTT.

This clone was seen more than once but under ten times. The V gene is TRBV6-5, the J gene TRBJ2-1; TRBD2 agrees at 12 bases. CDR1 is MNHEY and CDR2 is SVGAGI in the germline V gene. The ends lost 6 bases at V and 7 bases at J; junction bases unmatched: 7. The CDR3 contains 15 residues. This CDR3 is CASSPLAGGGNEQFF. Here the CDR3 DNA reads TGTGCCAGCAGCCCACTAGCGGGAGGCGGAAATGAGCAGTTCTTC.

This chain uses TRBV5-4 with TRBJ2-1, with no clear D. The germline V and J ends were trimmed by 2 bases and 0 bases, with 12 bases remaining between them. CDR1 is SGHNT, CDR2 YYREEE, per germline (reference sequence). The CDR3 loop spans 16 amino acids. DNA for the CDR3: TGTGCCAGCAGCTTAGGCGGCTCGAGCTCCTACAATGAGCAGTTCTTC. Amino acid sequence: CASSLGGSSSYNEQFF.

As to this clone: This specimen includes other DNA sequences encoding the same CDR3. V is TRBV7-2 and J is TRBJ2-5, with TRBD2 matching over 12 bases. With V trimmed by 3 bases and J by 4 bases, 3 bases remained unmatched. The germline V gene encodes CDR1 SGHTA and CDR2 FQGNSA. There are 15 residues in the CDR3. The CDR3 nucleotides read TGTGCCAGCAGCTTTGGACTAGCGGGACTAGAGACCCAGTACTTC. Translation: CASSFGLAGLETQYF. Full variable domain (missing parts from reference TRBV7-2 and TRBJ2-5): GAGVSQSPSNKVTEKGKDVELRCDPISGHTALYWYRQSLGQGLEFLIYFQGNSAPDKSGLPSDRFSAERTGGSVSTLTIQRTQQEDSAVYLCASSFGLAGLETQYFGPGTRLLVL.

The chain joins TRBV11-3 to TRBJ2-1; D is perhaps TRBD1 (6 bases). This CDR3 contains 13 residues. Germline lookup yields CDR1 SGHNT and CDR2 YENEEA. Trimming left V 3 bases short and J 9 bases short, with 12 bases between. CDR3 loop: CASSLVRGGEQFF. The DNA for the CDR3 is TGTGCCAGCAGCTTGGTCAGAGGGGGTGAGCAGTTCTTC.

This clone was observed a few times. This chain links TRBV6-4 with TRBJ1-5; 8 nucleotides agree with TRBD1. The ends lost 7 bases at V and 3 bases at J; junction bases unmatched: 8. CDR1 MRHNA and CDR2 SNTAGT come from the germline V gene. The CDR3 has 15 residues. The CDR3 here is CASIRDRGSNQPQHF. The DNA of the CDR3 is TGTGCCAGCATAAGAGACAGGGGATCCAATCAGCCCCAGCATTTT.

The chain couples TRBV2 to TRBJ2-1; D remains unclear. The ends were cut back, 7 bases at V and 6 bases at J, with 10 bases in the middle. CDR3 size: 12 residues. The V gene's germline CDR1 is SNHLY and CDR2 FYNNEI. CDR3 region: CASTASLNEQFF. The CDR3 bases are TGTGCCAGCACGGCGAGTCTCAATGAGCAGTTCTTC.

This chain uses TRBV11-3 with TRBJ1-5, with 9 bases aligning to TRBD1. Germline V gene data show CDR1 as SGHNT and CDR2 as YENEEA. This CDR3 is 17 amino acids long. The J segment lost 7 bases and the V segment lost 5 bases, leaving 15 bases of the junction unmatched. CDR3 sequence: CASSIHRDRVYGQPQHF. The CDR3 DNA reads as TGTGCCAGCAGCATCCACCGGGACAGGGTTTACGGACAGCCCCAGCATTTT.

This rearrangement joins TRBV14 to TRBJ2-7, with 8 bases identical to TRBD1. Germline CDR1 and CDR2: SGHDN and FVKESK. CDR3 length: 15 residues. V shed 1 base, J shed 2 bases, and the junction held 4 bases outside the gene matches. This CDR3 is CASSQGTGFAYEQYF. As DNA, the CDR3 is TGTGCCAGCAGCCAAGGGACAGGGTTTGCCTACGAGCAGTACTTC. The whole variable domain, remainder taken from reference TRBV14 and TRBJ2-7, is EAGVTQFPSHSVIEKGQTVTLRCDPISGHDNLYWYRRVMGKEIKFLLHFVKESKQDESGMPNNRFLAERTGGTYSTLKVQPAELEDSGVYFCASSQGTGFAYEQYFGPGTRLTVT.

V and J are TRBV4-1 and TRBJ2-5, with TRBD2 matching over 8 bases. Per the germline V gene, CDR1 is MGHRA and CDR2 is YSYEKL. V dropped 4 bases and J dropped 1; count of bases not matched to a gene: 8. CDR3 length equals 16 residues. This chain's CDR3 is CASSPGAGGGQETQYF. CDR3 nucleotides: TGCGCCAGCAGCCCCGGGGCGGGGGGAGGCCAAGAGACCCAGTACTTC.

CDR3 sequence reads: CARPFDAYEQYF. The CDR3 DNA is TGCGCCAGGCCGTTCGATGCCTACGAGCAGTACTTC. The rearrangement links TRBV10-1 to TRBJ2-7; no clear D gene. The length of the CDR3 is 12 residues. Per the germline V gene, CDR1 is WNHNN and CDR2 is SYGVQD (reference sequence). V was trimmed by 9 bases and J by 2 bases, leaving 11 bases between them.

The rearrangement links TRBV7-3 to TRBJ2-7; the match to TRBD2 covers 10 bases. Germline V gene sequence: CDR1 SGHTA, CDR2 FQGTGA. The CDR3 totals 15 residues. V trimming: 2 bases; J trimming: 7 bases; junction bases outside the gene matches: 8. CDR3 sequence reads: CASSLASGRGSEQYF. CDR3 nucleotides: TGTGCCAGCAGCTTAGCTAGCGGGAGAGGTAGTGAGCAGTACTTC.

This sequence joins TRBV7-6 and TRBJ1-5; weak D call: TRBD1 (5 bases). Trimming took off 4 bases at V and 11 bases at J, with 15 bases between the two ends. CDR1 and CDR2 from the germline V gene are SGHVS and FNYEAQ. The CDR3 length is 13 residues. The CDR3 DNA reads as TGTGCCAGCAGCTCCGCGTGGGGGGGGGCCCAGCATTTT. It yields the protein CASSSAWGGAQHF.

The genes are TRBV11-2 and TRBJ2-3; D is unresolved. Trimming removed 4 bases at V and 4 bases at J, with 9 bases between. CDR1 SGHAT and CDR2 FQNNGV come from the germline V gene. This CDR3 contains 13 residues. DNA for the CDR3: TGTGCCAGCAGCTCCCGCCCCTCAGATACGCAGTATTTT. Residues: CASSSRPSDTQYF.

The chain uses TRBV28 and TRBJ2-7; 7 nucleotides agree with TRBD1. J lost 5 bases, V lost 6 bases, and 13 bases had no gene match. The CDR3 runs 15 residues. Germline CDR1 and CDR2: MDHEN and SYDVKM. In nucleotides, the CDR3 is TGTGCCAGCAGGCCAGGGGGTAGCTGGGGCCACGAGCAGTACTTC. It is translated as CASRPGGSWGHEQYF.

The gene calls are TRBV29-1 and TRBJ1-5, with a possible D match to TRBD1 (5 bases). The CDR3 loop spans 13 amino acids. V was trimmed by 6 bases and J by 5 bases, leaving 14 bases between them. From germline, CDR1 is SQVTM and CDR2 ANQGSEA. The CDR3 DNA reads as TGCAGCGTCCAACAGGCGCTCGATCAGCCCCAGCATTTT. Residues: CSVQQALDQPQHF.

A word on this clone: Other DNA sequences from this sample encode an identical CDR3 as well. This chain links TRBV5-1 with TRBJ2-7; 7 bases are shared with TRBD1. Germline CDR1 SGHRS, CDR2 YFSETQ. Unmatched junction bases numbered 7, after V lost 4 bases and J lost 3 bases. This CDR3 contains 14 residues. As DNA, the CDR3 is TGCGCCAGCAGCCGAACCGGGGACAGCTACGAGCAGTACTTC. Its translation is CASSRTGDSYEQYF.

This chain links TRBV7-2 with TRBJ2-3; 10 bases are shared with TRBD2. The CDR3 extends over 15 amino acids. V lost 1 base and J lost 6; bases outside the gene matches: 4. Germline CDR1 reads SGHTA; CDR2 reads FQGNSA. CDR3 sequence: CASSLGGSGGDTQYF. CDR3 DNA: TGTGCCAGCAGCTTAGGAGGTAGCGGGGGGGATACGCAGTATTTT.

This clone was counted only a few times. This chain connects TRBV27 to TRBJ2-1; TRBD1 aligns across 8 bases. This CDR3 has 15 amino acids. CDR1 MNHEY and CDR2 SMNVEV come from the germline V gene (reference sequence). Losses at the gene ends were 6 bases for V and 3 bases for J; bases not matched to a gene: 7. DNA for the CDR3: TGTGCCAGCAGCCACGACAGGGGTTACTACAATGAGCAGTTCTTC. Translating gives CASSHDRGYYNEQFF.

The V gene is TRBV11-2, the J gene TRBJ2-1, with 11 bases that match TRBD2. The CDR3 extends over 16 amino acids. The germline gives CDR1 SGHAT, CDR2 FQNNGV. V lost 4 bases to trimming and J lost 8 bases; unmatched junction nucleotides: 10. CDR3: CASSWVLAGVVYEQFF. The CDR3 DNA is TGTGCCAGCAGCTGGGTACTAGCGGGAGTGGTCTATGAGCAGTTCTTC.

This chain links TRBV28 with TRBJ1-2; weak D call: TRBD1 (6 bases). Germline V gives CDR1 MDHEN, CDR2 SYDVKM. V was clipped by 3 bases and J by 4 bases, with 12 bases between them. CDR3 length equals 14 residues. The CDR3 nucleotides read TGTGCCAGCAGTTTCGGCAGGGGCCCCTATGGCTACACCTTC. This gives the protein CASSFGRGPYGYTF.

This chain links TRBV27 with TRBJ1-3; 7 nucleotides align to TRBD1. V gave up 2 bases and J gave up 1 base; unmatched junction bases: 5. There are 16 residues in the CDR3. Germline assignment: CDR1 MNHEY and CDR2 SMNVEV (reference sequence). CDR3 region: CASSLADRPSGNTIYF. The CDR3 nucleotides read TGTGCCAGCAGTTTAGCGGACAGGCCATCTGGAAACACCATATATTTT.

The chain recombines TRBV18 with TRBJ1-2; TRBD1 matches 8 bases. The germline gives CDR1 KGHSH, CDR2 LQKENI. After removal of 6 bases from V and 7 bases from J, the junction contained 7 bases not matched to a gene. CDR3 size: 13 residues. The CDR3 loop is CASSAQGAGGYTF. CDR3 DNA: TGTGCCAGCTCTGCCCAGGGGGCGGGTGGCTACACCTTC.